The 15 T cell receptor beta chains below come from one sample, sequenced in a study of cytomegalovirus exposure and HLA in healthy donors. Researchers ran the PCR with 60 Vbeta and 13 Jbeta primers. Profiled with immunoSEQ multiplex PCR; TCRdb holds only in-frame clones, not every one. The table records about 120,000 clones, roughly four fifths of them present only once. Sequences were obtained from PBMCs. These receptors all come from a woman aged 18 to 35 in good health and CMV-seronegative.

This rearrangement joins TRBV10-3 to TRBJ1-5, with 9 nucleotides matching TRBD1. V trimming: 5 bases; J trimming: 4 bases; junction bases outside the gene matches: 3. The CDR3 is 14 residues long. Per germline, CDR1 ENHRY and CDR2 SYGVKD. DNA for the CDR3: TGTGCCATCAGTAACGGGACAGGGAATCAGCCCCAGCATTTT. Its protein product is CAISNGTGNQPQHF.

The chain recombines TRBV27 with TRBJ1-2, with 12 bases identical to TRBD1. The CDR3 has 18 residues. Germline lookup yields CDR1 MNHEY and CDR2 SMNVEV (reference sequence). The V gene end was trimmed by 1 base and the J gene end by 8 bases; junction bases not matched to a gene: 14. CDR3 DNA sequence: TGTGCCAGCAGTTTATTTAAGGGACAGGGGGCCTTCTCGAAGGGCTACACCTTC. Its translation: CASSLFKGQGAFSKGYTF.

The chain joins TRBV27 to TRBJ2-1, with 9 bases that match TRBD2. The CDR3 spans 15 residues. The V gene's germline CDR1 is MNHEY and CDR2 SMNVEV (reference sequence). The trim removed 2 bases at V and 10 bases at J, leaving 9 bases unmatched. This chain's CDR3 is CASSLVGGGAREQFF. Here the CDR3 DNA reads TGTGCCAGCAGTTTAGTTGGCGGGGGGGCGCGGGAGCAGTTCTTC.

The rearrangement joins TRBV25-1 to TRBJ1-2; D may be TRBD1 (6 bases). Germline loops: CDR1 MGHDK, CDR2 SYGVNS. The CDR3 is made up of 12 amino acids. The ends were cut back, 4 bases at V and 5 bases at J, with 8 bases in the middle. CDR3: CASSGTAYGYTF. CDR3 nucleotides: TGTGCCAGCAGTGGGACAGCTTATGGCTACACCTTC.

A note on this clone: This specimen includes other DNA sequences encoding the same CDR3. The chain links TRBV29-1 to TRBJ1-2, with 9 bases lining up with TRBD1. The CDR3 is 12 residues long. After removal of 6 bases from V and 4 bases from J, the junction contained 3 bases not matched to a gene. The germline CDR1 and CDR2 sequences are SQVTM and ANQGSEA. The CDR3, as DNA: TGCAGCGTAATGACAGGGGGCTATGGCTACACCTTC. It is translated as CSVMTGGYGYTF. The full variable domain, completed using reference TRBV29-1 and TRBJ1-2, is SAVISQKPSRDICQRGTSLTIQCQVDSQVTMMFWYRQQPGQSLTLIATANQGSEATYESGFVIDKFPISRPNLTFSTLTVSNMSPEDSSIYLCSVMTGGYGYTFGSGTRLTVV.

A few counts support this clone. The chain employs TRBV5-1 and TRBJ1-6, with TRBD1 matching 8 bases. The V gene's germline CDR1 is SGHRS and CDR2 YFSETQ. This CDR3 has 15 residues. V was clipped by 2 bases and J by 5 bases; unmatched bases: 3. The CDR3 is CASSFLTGDNSPLHF. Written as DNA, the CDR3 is TGCGCCAGCAGCTTCTTGACAGGGGATAATTCACCCCTCCACTTT.

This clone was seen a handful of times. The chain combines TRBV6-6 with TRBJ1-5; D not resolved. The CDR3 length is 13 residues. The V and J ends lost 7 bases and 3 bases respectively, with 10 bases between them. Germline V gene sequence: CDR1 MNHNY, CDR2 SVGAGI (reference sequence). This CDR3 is CASTVADNQPQHF. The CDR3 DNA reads TGTGCCAGCACTGTTGCGGACAATCAGCCCCAGCATTTT.

The CDR3 sequence is CSVRGGAGELFF. CDR3 nucleotides: TGCAGCGTCCGAGGGGGGGCCGGGGAGCTGTTTTTT. The rearrangement uses TRBV29-1 and TRBJ2-2; tentative D call: TRBD2 (7 bases). V was pared by 6 bases and J by 6 bases, with 11 bases between. This CDR3 spans 12 amino acids. Germline V gives CDR1 SQVTM, CDR2 ANQGSEA.

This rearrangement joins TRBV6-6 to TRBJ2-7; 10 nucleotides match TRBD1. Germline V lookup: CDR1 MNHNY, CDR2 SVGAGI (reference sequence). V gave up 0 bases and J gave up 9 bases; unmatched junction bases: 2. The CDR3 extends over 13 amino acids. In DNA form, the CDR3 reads TGTGCCAGCAGTTACTCCAGGACAGGGGGGCAGTACTTC. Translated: CASSYSRTGGQYF.

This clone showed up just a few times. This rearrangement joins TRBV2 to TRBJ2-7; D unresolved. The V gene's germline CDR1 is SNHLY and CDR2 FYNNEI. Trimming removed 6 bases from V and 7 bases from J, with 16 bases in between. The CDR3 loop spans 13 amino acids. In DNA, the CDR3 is TGTGCCAGCAGGGATAGAGGAGTCGAAGAGCAGTACTTC. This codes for CASRDRGVEEQYF.

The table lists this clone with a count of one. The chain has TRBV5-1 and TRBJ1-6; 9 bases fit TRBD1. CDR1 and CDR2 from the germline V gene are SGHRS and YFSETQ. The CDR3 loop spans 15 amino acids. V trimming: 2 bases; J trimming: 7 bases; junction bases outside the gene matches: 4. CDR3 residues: CASSLDRGMNSPLHF. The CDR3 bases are TGCGCCAGCAGCTTAGACAGGGGGATGAATTCACCCCTCCACTTT. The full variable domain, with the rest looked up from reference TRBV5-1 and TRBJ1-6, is KAGVTQTPRYLIKTRGQQVTLSCSPISGHRSVSWYQQTPGQGLQFLFEYFSETQRNKGNFPGRFSGRQFSNSRSEMNVSTLELGDSALYLCASSLDRGMNSPLHFGNGTRLTVT.

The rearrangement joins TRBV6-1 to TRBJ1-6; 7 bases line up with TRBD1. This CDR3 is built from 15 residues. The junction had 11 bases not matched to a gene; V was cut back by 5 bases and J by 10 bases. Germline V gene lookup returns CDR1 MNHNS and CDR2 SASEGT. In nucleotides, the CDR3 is TGTGCCAGCAGTACTTCCGGGACAGTCGGATCACCCCTCCACTTT. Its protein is CASSTSGTVGSPLHF.

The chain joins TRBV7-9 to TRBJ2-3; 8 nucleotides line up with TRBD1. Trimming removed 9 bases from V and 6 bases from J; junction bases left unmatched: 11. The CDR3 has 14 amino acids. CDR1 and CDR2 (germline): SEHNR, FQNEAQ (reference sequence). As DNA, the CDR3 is TGTGCCAGTGGGAAAGGACAGGGTATGGATACGCAGTATTTT. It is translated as CASGKGQGMDTQYF.

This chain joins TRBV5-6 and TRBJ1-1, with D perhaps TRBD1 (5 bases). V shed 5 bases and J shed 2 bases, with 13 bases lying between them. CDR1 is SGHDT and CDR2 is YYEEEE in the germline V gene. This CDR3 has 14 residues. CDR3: CASSRGGYNTEAFF. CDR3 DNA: TGTGCCAGCAGTCGCGGGGGATATAACACTGAAGCTTTCTTT.

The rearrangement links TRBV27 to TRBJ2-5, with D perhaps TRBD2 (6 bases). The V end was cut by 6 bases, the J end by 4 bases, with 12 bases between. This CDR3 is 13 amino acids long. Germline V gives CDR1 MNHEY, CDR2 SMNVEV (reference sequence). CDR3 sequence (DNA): TGTGCCAGCAGCCGGAGGGCGTCAGAGACCCAGTACTTC. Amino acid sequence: CASSRRASETQYF.